One sample yielded the 26 T cell receptor beta chains listed below, sequenced in a study of cytomegalovirus exposure and HLA in healthy donors. The PCR had 60 Vbeta and 13 Jbeta primers. Using immunoSEQ multiplex PCR, the repertoire was profiled, and TCRdb retains in-frame clones only, with some absent. The table has approximately 85,000 clones, over 75% seen once. Sequencing used PBMCs. The receptors were gathered from a man aged 25 to 40 in good health and CMV-seronegative.

In this sample, this clone turned up a few times. The rearrangement uses TRBV7-6 and TRBJ1-4; D is undetermined. The CDR3 totals 12 residues. Germline loops: CDR1 SGHVS, CDR2 FNYEAQ. With 1 base removed from V and 8 bases from J, the gap between germline ends came to 5 bases. The CDR3 reads CASSLVGEKLFF. CDR3 DNA: TGTGCCAGCAGCTTAGTGGGCGAAAAACTGTTTTTT. Supplemented by reference TRBV7-6 and TRBJ1-4, the full variable domain reads GAGVSQSPRYKVTKRGQDVALRCDPISGHVSLYWYRQALGQGPEFLTYFNYEAQQDKSGLPNDRFSAERPEGSISTLTIQRTEQRDSAMYRCASSLVGEKLFFGSGTQLSVL.

This chain uses TRBV10-3 with TRBJ2-2; 7 nucleotides align to TRBD1. Germline loops: CDR1 ENHRY, CDR2 SYGVKD. The length of the CDR3 is 14 residues. V lost 7 bases to trimming and J lost 0 bases; unmatched junction nucleotides: 2. The CDR3, as DNA: TGTGCCATCACGACAGGGTCGAACACCGGGGAGCTGTTTTTT. This translates into CAITTGSNTGELFF.

The genes are TRBV6-6 and TRBJ2-7, with a weak D call TRBD2 (5 bases). This CDR3 is 13 amino acids long. The germline V gene has CDR1 MNHNY and CDR2 SVGAGI (reference sequence). V lost 2 bases and J lost 6, with 11 bases in between. CDR3 region: CASSYAAGGEQYF. In DNA form, the CDR3 reads TGTGCCAGCAGTTACGCGGCAGGAGGCGAGCAGTACTTC.

This clone has just a few counts. The genes are TRBV4-2 and TRBJ2-3, with TRBD2 matching over 9 bases. The CDR3 totals 17 residues. The V gene end was trimmed by 5 bases and the J gene end by 3 bases; junction bases not matched to a gene: 12. The germline V gene encodes CDR1 LGHNA and CDR2 YNFKEQ. CDR3: CASSSLAGAPDTDTQYF. The CDR3 nucleotides read TGTGCCAGCAGCTCATTAGCGGGGGCGCCTGATACAGATACGCAGTATTTT.

The chain links TRBV5-1 to TRBJ1-5, with TRBD1 matching over 7 bases. CDR1 and CDR2 from the germline V gene are SGHRS and YFSETQ. Trimming removed 0 bases from V and 6 bases from J; junction bases left unmatched: 3. This CDR3 comprises 14 residues. Written as DNA, the CDR3 is TGCGCCAGCAGCTTGGCAGGGGGAAGTCAGCCCCAGCATTTT. Translation gives CASSLAGGSQPQHF.

The V call is TRBV6-6, the J call TRBJ2-2; 11 nucleotides agree with TRBD1. V dropped 6 bases and J dropped 2; count of bases not matched to a gene: 5. The germline V gene has CDR1 MNHNY and CDR2 SVGAGI (reference sequence). The CDR3 totals 16 residues. The CDR3 spells CASSRTGGGNTGELFF. Written as DNA, the CDR3 is TGTGCCAGCAGCCGGACAGGGGGCGGAAACACCGGGGAGCTGTTTTTT.

The rearrangement uses TRBV5-1 and TRBJ2-2, with D possibly being TRBD1 (5 bases). This CDR3 comprises 15 residues. V shed 4 bases and J shed 4 bases, with 14 bases lying between them. Germline V gives CDR1 SGHRS, CDR2 YFSETQ. CDR3 in amino acids: CASSTGRQGTGELFF. In nucleotides, the CDR3 is TGCGCCAGCAGCACCGGAAGGCAGGGCACCGGGGAGCTGTTTTTT. Drawing the rest from reference TRBV5-1 and TRBJ2-2, the complete variable domain is KAGVTQTPRYLIKTRGQQVTLSCSPISGHRSVSWYQQTPGQGLQFLFEYFSETQRNKGNFPGRFSGRQFSNSRSEMNVSTLELGDSALYLCASSTGRQGTGELFFGEGSRLTVL.

The chain uses TRBV29-1 and TRBJ2-1; D might be TRBD1 (7 bases). CDR3 length: 13 residues. Trimming shortened V by 2 bases and J by 8 bases, and 13 bases separated the two germline ends. From germline, CDR1 is SQVTM and CDR2 ANQGSEA. CDR3 residues: CSVEPRGAHEQFF. CDR3 nucleotides: TGCAGCGTTGAACCCAGGGGGGCCCATGAGCAGTTCTTC.

This chain uses TRBV5-1 with TRBJ1-1; D is perhaps TRBD1 (6 bases). The CDR3 length is 15 residues. Germline CDR1 is SGHRS and CDR2 is YFSETQ. V was trimmed by 2 bases and J by 1 base, leaving 12 bases between them. This CDR3 reads CASSLGGSGNTEAFF. DNA of the CDR3: TGCGCCAGCAGCTTAGGGGGAAGCGGGAACACTGAAGCTTTCTTT.

The chain has TRBV19 and TRBJ2-7; TRBD1 matches 7 bases. Losses at the gene ends were 4 bases for V and 3 bases for J; bases not matched to a gene: 6. The CDR3 runs 14 residues. Germline V gene lookup returns CDR1 LNHDA and CDR2 SQIVND (reference sequence). CDR3 protein: CASSNRDSLYEQYF. The CDR3 region has the DNA TGTGCCAGTAGTAACCGGGACAGCCTCTACGAGCAGTACTTC.

This clone was observed a few times. This chain connects TRBV5-1 to TRBJ1-1; a weak D match, TRBD1 (6 bases). CDR3 length: 14 amino acids. The V gene lost 3 bases and the J gene lost 1 base, with 10 bases spanning the gap. CDR1 is SGHRS, CDR2 YFSETQ, per germline. CDR3 nucleotides: TGCGCCAGCAGCTCGGACAGCCGGAACACTGAAGCTTTCTTT. Amino acids: CASSSDSRNTEAFF. Filled out from reference TRBV5-1 and TRBJ1-1, the complete variable domain reads KAGVTQTPRYLIKTRGQQVTLSCSPISGHRSVSWYQQTPGQGLQFLFEYFSETQRNKGNFPGRFSGRQFSNSRSEMNVSTLELGDSALYLCASSSDSRNTEAFFGQGTRLTVV.

This chain joins TRBV7-2 and TRBJ2-3, with 10 bases fitting TRBD2. Per the germline V gene, CDR1 is SGHTA and CDR2 is FQGNSA. With 7 bases clipped from V and 4 bases from J, the junction kept 14 bases outside the gene matches. The CDR3 sequence is 17 residues long. In nucleotides, the CDR3 is TGTGCCAGCAACAAAGGGGAGCGGGGGGGTTCAGCAGATACGCAGTATTTT. Amino acids: CASNKGERGGSADTQYF. Together with reference TRBV7-2 and TRBJ2-3, the CDR3 gives the full variable domain: GAGVSQSPSNKVTEKGKDVELRCDPISGHTALYWYRQSLGQGLEFLIYFQGNSAPDKSGLPSDRFSAERTGGSVSTLTIQRTQQEDSAVYLCASNKGERGGSADTQYFGPGTRLTVL.

The rearrangement links TRBV6-1 to TRBJ1-2; no clear D gene. The CDR3 has 12 residues. With 5 bases removed from V and 0 bases from J, the gap between germline ends came to 4 bases. Looked up from germline, CDR1 is MNHNS and CDR2 is SASEGT. As DNA, the CDR3 is TGTGCCAGCAGTAGAGCTAACTATGGCTACACCTTC. Amino acids: CASSRANYGYTF.

CDR3 protein: CASSESRATDTQYF. The CDR3 nucleotides are TGTGCCAGTAGCGAATCCAGGGCCACAGATACGCAGTATTTT. The chain uses TRBV19 and TRBJ2-3; D might be TRBD1 (5 bases). The germline V gene has CDR1 LNHDA and CDR2 SQIVND (reference sequence). The CDR3 is made up of 14 amino acids. V dropped 6 bases and J dropped 2 bases, with 12 bases sitting between them.

The chain joins TRBV7-2 to TRBJ1-4, with TRBD1 matching over 9 bases. The germline V gene encodes CDR1 SGHTA and CDR2 FQGNSA. The CDR3 is 15 amino acids. Trimming cost V 6 bases and J 8 bases; bases outside gene matches: 10. CDR3 amino acids: CASSSGQGEYEKLFF. CDR3 DNA: TGTGCCAGCAGTTCGGGACAGGGAGAATACGAAAAACTGTTTTTT.

In its sample, this clone is medium-sized. This sequence joins TRBV9 and TRBJ2-6, with 9 positions matching TRBD1. The V gene's germline CDR1 is SGDLS and CDR2 YYNGEE. With 4 bases clipped from V and 0 bases from J, the junction kept 2 bases outside the gene matches. CDR3 length equals 16 residues. CDR3 nucleotides: TGTGCCAGCAGCCCGACAGGGGGCTCTGGGGCCAACGTCCTGACTTTC. It translates to CASSPTGGSGANVLTF.

The rearrangement joins TRBV27 to TRBJ1-5; TRBD1 aligns across 8 bases. The germline gives CDR1 MNHEY, CDR2 SMNVEV (reference sequence). With 2 bases clipped from V and 4 bases from J, the junction kept 4 bases outside the gene matches. This CDR3 is built from 15 residues. CDR3 loop: CASSLARQGNQPQHF. CDR3 nucleotide sequence: TGTGCCAGCAGTTTAGCGCGACAGGGGAATCAGCCCCAGCATTTT.

CDR3 sequence (DNA): TGTGCCTGGTTATACAGGGGGCGCACCGGGGAGCTGTTTTTT. Translation: CAWLYRGRTGELFF. V usage is TRBV30 and J usage is TRBJ2-2, with TRBD1 identical over 9 bases. Unmatched junction bases numbered 5, after V lost 5 bases and J lost 4 bases. Looked up from germline, CDR1 is GTSNPN and CDR2 is SVGIG (reference sequence). The CDR3 spans 14 residues.

The chain uses TRBV29-1 and TRBJ2-1; 7 bases fit TRBD1. Trimming took 6 bases from V and 2 from J; bases not matched to a gene: 7. Germline V gene sequence: CDR1 SQVTM, CDR2 ANQGSEA. The CDR3 totals 14 residues. Here the CDR3 DNA reads TGCAGCGTGAACCGGGACAGTACCTACAATGAGCAGTTCTTC. Translated: CSVNRDSTYNEQFF.

The chain recombines TRBV29-1 with TRBJ1-3, with D tentatively TRBD1 (5 bases). V was shortened by 7 bases and J by 5 bases, with 12 bases between the two germline ends. CDR1 and CDR2 from the germline V gene are SQVTM and ANQGSEA. The CDR3 spans 12 residues. In nucleotides, the CDR3 is TGCAGCGGGGTCGGGGGTAGAAACACCATATATTTT. Amino acid sequence: CSGVGGRNTIYF.

The genes are TRBV10-3 and TRBJ2-7; 8 bases agree with TRBD2. Germline V gene data show CDR1 as ENHRY and CDR2 as SYGVKD. This CDR3 spans 16 amino acids. V was pared by 3 bases and J by 3 bases, with 10 bases of the junction left unmatched. The CDR3 protein is CAISEPPGLGNYEQYF. In nucleotides, the CDR3 is TGTGCCATCAGTGAACCCCCGGGACTAGGAAACTACGAGCAGTACTTC.

This clone has a handful of counts. This chain uses TRBV5-6 with TRBJ1-4; TRBD1 matches at 9 bases. The trim removed 2 bases at V and 3 bases at J, leaving 2 bases unmatched. This CDR3 spans 15 amino acids. Germline V gives CDR1 SGHDT, CDR2 YYEEEE. The CDR3 spells CASSLQGAPNEKLFF. The DNA for the CDR3 is TGTGCCAGCAGCTTACAGGGGGCGCCTAATGAAAAACTGTTTTTT.

The V gene is TRBV5-4, the J gene TRBJ1-3; the match to TRBD1 covers 7 bases. Germline assignment: CDR1 SGHNT and CDR2 YYREEE (reference sequence). The ends lost 2 bases at V and 3 bases at J; junction bases unmatched: 2. The CDR3 covers 14 residues. CDR3: CASSLQGFGNTIYF. CDR3 bases: TGTGCCAGCAGCTTACAGGGGTTTGGAAACACCATATATTTT.

This clone was detected only once. J is TRBJ2-7 and V is TRBV28; 10 positions agree with TRBD1. V dropped 4 bases and J dropped 6; count of bases not matched to a gene: 6. The CDR3 has 14 amino acids. CDR1 MDHEN and CDR2 SYDVKM come from the germline V gene. The CDR3 loop reads CASSSGQGTSEQYF. The CDR3 DNA reads TGTGCCAGCAGTTCGGGACAGGGGACTTCCGAGCAGTACTTC.

The V call is TRBV2, the J call TRBJ2-1; D perhaps matches TRBD1 (5 bases). The V end was cut by 2 bases, the J end by 9 bases, with 11 bases between. In germline, CDR1 is SNHLY, CDR2 FYNNEI. This CDR3 has 13 amino acids. CDR3 nucleotides: TGTGCCAGCAGTGAACTTCAGGGTGGTGAGCAGTTCTTC. Residues: CASSELQGGEQFF.

J is TRBJ1-6 and V is TRBV6-5, with D possibly TRBD1 on 6 matching bases. Germline V CDR1 and CDR2: MNHEY, SVGAGI. V was clipped by 5 bases and J by 7 bases, with 15 bases between them. CDR3 length: 15 residues. The CDR3 loop is CASSMLDSRNSPLHF. The CDR3 DNA reads TGTGCCAGCAGTATGCTGGACAGCCGGAATTCACCCCTCCACTTT.